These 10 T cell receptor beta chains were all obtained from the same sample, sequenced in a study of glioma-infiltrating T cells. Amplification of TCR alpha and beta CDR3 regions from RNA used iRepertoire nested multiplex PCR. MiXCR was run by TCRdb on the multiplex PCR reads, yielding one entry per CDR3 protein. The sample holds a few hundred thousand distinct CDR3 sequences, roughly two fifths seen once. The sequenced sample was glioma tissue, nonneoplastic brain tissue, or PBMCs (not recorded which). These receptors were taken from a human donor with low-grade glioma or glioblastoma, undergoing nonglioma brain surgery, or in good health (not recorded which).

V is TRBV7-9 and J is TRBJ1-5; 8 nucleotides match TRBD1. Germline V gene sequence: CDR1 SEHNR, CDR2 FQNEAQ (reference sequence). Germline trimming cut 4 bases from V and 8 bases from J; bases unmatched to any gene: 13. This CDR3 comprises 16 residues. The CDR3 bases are TGTGCCAGCAGCTCCGCGACAGGGGTGTTCAGCAAGCCCCAGCATTTT. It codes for CASSSATGVFSKPQHF.

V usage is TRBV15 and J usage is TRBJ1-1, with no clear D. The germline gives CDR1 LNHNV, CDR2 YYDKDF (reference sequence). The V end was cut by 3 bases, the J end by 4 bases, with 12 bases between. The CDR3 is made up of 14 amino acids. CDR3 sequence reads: CATSRDFDGTEAFF. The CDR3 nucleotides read TGTGCCACCAGCAGGGATTTTGATGGCACTGAAGCTTTCTTT.

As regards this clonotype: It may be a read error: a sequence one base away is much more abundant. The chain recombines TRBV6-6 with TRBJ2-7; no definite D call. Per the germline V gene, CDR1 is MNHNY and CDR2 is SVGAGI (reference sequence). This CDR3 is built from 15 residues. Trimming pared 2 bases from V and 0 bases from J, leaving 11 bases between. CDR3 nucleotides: TGTGCCAGCAGTTACCTTATTTCGGTCTCCTACGAGCAGTACTTC. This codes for CASSYLISVSYEQYF.

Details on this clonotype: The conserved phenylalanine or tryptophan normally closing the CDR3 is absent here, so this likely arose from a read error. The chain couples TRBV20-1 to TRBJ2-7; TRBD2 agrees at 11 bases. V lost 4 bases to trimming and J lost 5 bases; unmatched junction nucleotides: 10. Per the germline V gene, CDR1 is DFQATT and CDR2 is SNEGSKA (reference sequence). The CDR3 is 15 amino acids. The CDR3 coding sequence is TGCAGTGCTACGAGGCCTCTAGCGGGAGGTAACGAGCAGTACTAC. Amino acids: CSATRPLAGGNEQYY.

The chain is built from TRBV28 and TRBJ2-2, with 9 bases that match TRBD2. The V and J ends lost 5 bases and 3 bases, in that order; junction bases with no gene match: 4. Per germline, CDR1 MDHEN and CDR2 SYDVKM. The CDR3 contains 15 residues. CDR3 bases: TGTGCCAGCAGTAGTCTAGCGGGATACACCGGGGAGCTGTTTTTT. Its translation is CASSSLAGYTGELFF.

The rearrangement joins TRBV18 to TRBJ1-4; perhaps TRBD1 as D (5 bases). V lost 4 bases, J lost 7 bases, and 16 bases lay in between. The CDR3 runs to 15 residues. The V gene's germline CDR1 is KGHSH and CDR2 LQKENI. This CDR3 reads CASSRRMGQTEKLFF. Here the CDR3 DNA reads TGTGCCAGCTCACGCCGGATGGGGCAGACTGAAAAACTGTTTTTT.

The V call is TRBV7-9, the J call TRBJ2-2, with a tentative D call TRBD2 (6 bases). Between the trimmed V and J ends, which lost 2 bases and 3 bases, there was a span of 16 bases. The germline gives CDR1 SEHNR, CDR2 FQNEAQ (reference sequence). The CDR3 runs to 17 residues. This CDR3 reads CASSLSIGTSDTGELFF. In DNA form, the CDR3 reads TGTGCCAGCAGCTTAAGCATCGGGACTTCCGACACCGGGGAGCTGTTTTTT.

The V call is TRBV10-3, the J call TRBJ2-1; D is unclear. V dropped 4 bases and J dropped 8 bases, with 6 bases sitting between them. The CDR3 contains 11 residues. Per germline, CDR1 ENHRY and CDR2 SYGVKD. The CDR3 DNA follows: TGTGCCATCAGTGTCGGCGATGAGCAGTTCTTC. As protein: CAISVGDEQFF.

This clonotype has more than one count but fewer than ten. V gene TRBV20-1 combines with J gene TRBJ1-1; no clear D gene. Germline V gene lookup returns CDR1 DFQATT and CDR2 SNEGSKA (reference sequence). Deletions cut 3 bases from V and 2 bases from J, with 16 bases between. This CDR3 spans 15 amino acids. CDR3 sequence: CSASPPLQSNTEAFF. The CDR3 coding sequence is TGCAGTGCTAGCCCCCCCCTCCAAAGTAACACTGAAGCTTTCTTT.

The CDR3 spells CASSATGTVNTGELFF. In DNA, the CDR3 is TGTGCCAGTAGTGCAACCGGGACGGTGAACACCGGGGAGCTGTTTTTT. The rearrangement links TRBV19 to TRBJ2-2; D is possibly TRBD1 or TRBD2 (5 bases each). V shed 5 bases and J shed 1 base, with 14 bases lying between them. The CDR3 is made up of 16 amino acids. Per the germline V gene, CDR1 is LNHDA and CDR2 is SQIVND (reference sequence).